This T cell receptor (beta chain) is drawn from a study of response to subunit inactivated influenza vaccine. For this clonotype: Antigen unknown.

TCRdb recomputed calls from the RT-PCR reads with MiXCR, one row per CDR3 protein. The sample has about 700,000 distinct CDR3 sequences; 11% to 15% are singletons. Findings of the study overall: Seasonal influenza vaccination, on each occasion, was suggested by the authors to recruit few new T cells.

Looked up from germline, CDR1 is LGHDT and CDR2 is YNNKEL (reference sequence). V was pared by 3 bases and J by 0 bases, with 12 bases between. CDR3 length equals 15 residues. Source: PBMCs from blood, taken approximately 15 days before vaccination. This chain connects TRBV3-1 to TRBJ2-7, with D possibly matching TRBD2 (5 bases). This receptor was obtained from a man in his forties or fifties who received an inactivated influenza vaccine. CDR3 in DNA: TGTGCCAGCAGCCAGCGGAGGACGAGCTCCTACGAGCAGTACTTC. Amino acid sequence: CASSQRRTSSYEQYF.